This T cell receptor (beta chain) was observed in a study of cytomegalovirus exposure and HLA in healthy donors. Study results and limitations: What a later analysis reportedly showed was that an Asian-associated ancestry cluster had fewer N-insertions than the roughly 700-donor mean. TCR beta chains associated with HLA were, in a later analysis, more clonally expanded than equally common others.

Use of 60 Vbeta and 13 Jbeta primers characterized the PCR. Libraries were prepared by immunoSEQ multiplex PCR; TCRdb keeps only in-frame clonotypes and omits some of them. The sample has 150,000 to 200,000 clones, 80% seen once; the top ten hold roughly 4.7%. In germline, CDR1 is PRHDT, CDR2 FYEKMQ (reference sequence). V was clipped by 3 bases and J by 3 bases, with 9 bases between them. The CDR3 runs to 13 residues. Comment on this clone: Its antigen is undetermined.

This cohort consisted of healthy bone marrow donors. This clonotype was obtained from a man aged 30 to 39 in good health and CMV-seronegative. Specimen: PBMCs. The chain links TRBV13 to TRBJ2-7; D possibly corresponds to TRBD1 (5 bases). CDR3: CASSFQGNYEQYF. In nucleotides, the CDR3 is TGTGCCAGCAGCTTCCAGGGAAACTACGAGCAGTACTTC.